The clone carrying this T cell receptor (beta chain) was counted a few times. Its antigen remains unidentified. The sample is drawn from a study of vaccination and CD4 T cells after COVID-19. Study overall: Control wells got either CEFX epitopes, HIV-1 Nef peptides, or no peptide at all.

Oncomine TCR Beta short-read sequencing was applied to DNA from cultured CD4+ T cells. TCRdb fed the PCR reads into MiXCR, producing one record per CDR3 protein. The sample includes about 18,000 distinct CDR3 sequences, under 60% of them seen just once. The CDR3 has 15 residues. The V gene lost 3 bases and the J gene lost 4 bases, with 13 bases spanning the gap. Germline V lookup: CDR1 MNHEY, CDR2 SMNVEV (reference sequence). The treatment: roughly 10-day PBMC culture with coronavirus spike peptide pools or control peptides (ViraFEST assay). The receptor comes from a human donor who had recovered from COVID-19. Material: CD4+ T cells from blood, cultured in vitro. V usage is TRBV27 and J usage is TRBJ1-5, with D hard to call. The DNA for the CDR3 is TGTGCCAGCAGTTTGGTGCCGGGGTTAAATCAGCCCCAGCATTTT. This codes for CASSLVPGLNQPQHF.